This T cell receptor beta chain was retrieved from a study of T-cell reconstitution after alpha-beta-depleted transplantation in children. For this clonotype: Its cognate antigen is unknown.

Findings of the study overall: Among T cells one year after transplant, newly produced cells accounted for most counts and diversity. The origin of alpha-beta T cells about two months after transplant was reportedly several hundred expanded graft clones.

Deletions cut 0 bases from V and 5 bases from J, with 12 bases between. The CDR3 runs to 14 residues. CDR1 is SGHRS, CDR2 YFSETQ, per germline. Unique molecular identifiers were incorporated into the prepared TCRbeta library. TCRdb reprocessed the PCR reads via MiXCR and lists one record per CDR3 protein. The sample carries 580,000 or so distinct CDR3 sequences, about 21% recorded once. The input for sequencing was PBMCs, mostly from graft donor cells, taken 360 days after TCRalphabeta/CD19-depleted stem cell transplant. This clonotype originated in a boy in the first two years of life who had a stem cell transplant for acute myeloid leukemia, so the T cells may come from the graft donor. The chain joins TRBV5-1 to TRBJ2-7; D is perhaps TRBD2 (5 bases). This chain's CDR3 is CASSLDEGFNEQYV. The CDR3 coding sequence is TGCGCCAGCAGCTTGGACGAGGGATTCAACGAGCAGTACGTC.